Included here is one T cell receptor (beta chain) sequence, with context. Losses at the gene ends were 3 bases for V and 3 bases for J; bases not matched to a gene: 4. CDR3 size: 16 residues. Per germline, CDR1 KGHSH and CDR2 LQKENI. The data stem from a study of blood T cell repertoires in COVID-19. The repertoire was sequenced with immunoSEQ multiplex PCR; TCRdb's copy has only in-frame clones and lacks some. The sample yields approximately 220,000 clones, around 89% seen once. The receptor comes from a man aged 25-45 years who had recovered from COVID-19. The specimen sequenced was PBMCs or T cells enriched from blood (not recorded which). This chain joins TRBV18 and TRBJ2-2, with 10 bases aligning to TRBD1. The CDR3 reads CASSPRTGGDTGELFF. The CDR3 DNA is TGTGCCAGCTCACCTAGGACAGGGGGAGACACCGGGGAGCTGTTTTTT. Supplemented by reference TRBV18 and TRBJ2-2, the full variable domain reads NAGVMQNPRHLVRRRGQEARLRCSPMKGHSHVYWYRQLPEEGLKFMVYLQKENIIDESGMPKERFSAEFPKEGPSILRIQQVVRGDSAAYFCASSPRTGGDTGELFFGEGSRLTVL.